This is a list of T cell receptor beta chains from one sample in a study of T cells in Graves' hyperthyroidism and ophthalmopathy. TCRdb recomputed calls from the multiplex PCR reads with MiXCR, one row per CDR3 protein. This table holds a few hundred thousand distinct CDR3 sequences, 40% to 55% found once. Sample: peripheral blood or thyroid tissue (not recorded which). The receptors here all came from a woman between 18 and 29 years old with Graves' hyperthyroidism. Each CDR3 is given with its conserved first and last residue. A D gene is named only where the DNA matches it firmly. Expanded clones are given a class, and other clones once, few, many or no size at all.

once	14	TRBV7-8	TRBJ2-5	TRBD1	TGTGCCAGCAGCTTTGGGACAGGGAATCAGCCCCAGTACTTC	CASSFGTGNQPQYF
many	14	TRBV4-1	TRBJ2-5	-	TGCGCCAGCAGCCCCCGGAACGACGGAGAGACCCAGTACTTC	CASSPRNDGETQYF
many	13	TRBV10-3	TRBJ2-5	-	TGTGCCATCAGTGTAGGGCAACAAGAGACCCAGTACTTC	CAISVGQQETQYF
many	14	TRBV7-2	TRBJ2-3	TRBD2	TGTGCCAGCAGCCCCGATAGCGGGCGGGATACGCAGTATTTT	CASSPDSGRDTQYF
-	14	TRBV9	TRBJ1-2	TRBD1	TGTGCCAGCAGCGTTATGGACAGGAACTATGGCTACACCTTC	CASSVMDRNYGYTF
-	13	TRBV19	TRBJ2-3	-	TGTGCCAGTAGTATCGGGACAACAGATACGCAGTATTTT	CASSIGTTDTQYF
-	16	TRBV20-1	TRBJ2-1	-	TGCAGTGCTAGAGATCTCGAAGGGGGGAACTACAATGAGCAGTTCTTC	CSARDLEGGNYNEQFF
many	15	TRBV4-2	TRBJ2-7	-	TGTGCCAGCAGCCAAGATAGGGCGGGACGGTACGAGCAGTACTTC	CASSQDRAGRYEQYF
many	11	TRBV10-3	TRBJ2-7	-	TGTGCCATCAGTGACCAGTACGAGCAGTACTTC	CAISDQYEQYF
-	14	TRBV14	TRBJ1-2	TRBD1	TGTGCCAGCAGCCGATTCACAGGGGCTTATGGCTACACCTTC	CASSRFTGAYGYTF
many	15	TRBV20-1	TRBJ1-2	TRBD1	TGCAGTGCTAGAGATCCCGGACAGGGCGGCTATGGCTACACCTTC	CSARDPGQGGYGYTF
-	16	TRBV5-1	TRBJ1-4	TRBD1	TGCGCCAGCAGCATACAGGGGGCCTCAGCTAATGAAAAACTGTTTTTT	CASSIQGASANEKLFF
many	14	TRBV19	TRBJ1-1	TRBD1	TGTGCCAGTAGTAGGGGACAGATGAACACTGAAGCTTTCTTT	CASSRGQMNTEAFF
-	13	TRBV20-1	TRBJ2-1	-	TGCAGTGCTAGACTGGCGTTTTACAATGAGCAGTTCTTC	CSARLAFYNEQFF
-	15	TRBV20-1	TRBJ1-1	-	TGCAGTGCTAGATCCGGGGAAGTGGGCTACACTGAAGCTTTCTTT	CSARSGEVGYTEAFF
-	15	TRBV7-9	TRBJ2-6	-	TGTGCCAGCAGCCCTAGTACGACAGGGGCCAACGTCCTGACTTTC	CASSPSTTGANVLTF
many	20	TRBV29-1	TRBJ1-5	TRBD1	TGCAGCGTTGAACCCCGATTCGGGCCGACAGGGGGGTTTAGCAATCAGCCCCAGCATTTT	CSVEPRFGPTGGFSNQPQHF
-	13	TRBV29-1	TRBJ2-7	TRBD2	TGCAGCGCGGGACTAGCGGGAGCCGGCGAGCAGTACTTC	CSAGLAGAGEQYF
-	14	TRBV9	TRBJ2-7	-	TGTGCCAGCAGCGTAGGTGGCGGTGTCTCTGAGCAGTACTTC	CASSVGGGVSEQYF
many	13	TRBV6-4	TRBJ2-5	-	TGTGCCAGCAGAAATATAGACCAAGAGACCCAGTACTTC	CASRNIDQETQYF
-	20	TRBV5-4	TRBJ2-5	TRBD2	TGTGCCAGCAGCTCAGTCAGCCCCTGGGGAGCGGGAGCCCTCCGAGAGACCCAGTACTTC	CASSSVSPWGAGALRETQYF
many	12	TRBV10-3	TRBJ1-2	-	TGTGCCATCGAACGGGGATCGGATGGCTACACCTTC	CAIERGSDGYTF
few	8	TRBV7-2	TRBJ1-2	-	TGTGCCAGCAGCGGTTACACCTTC	CASSGYTF
many	15	TRBV19	TRBJ2-7	-	TGTGCCAGTAGTATCGCCGGGGCGAGCTCCTACGAGCAGTACTTC	CASSIAGASSYEQYF
many	17	TRBV7-2	TRBJ1-5	TRBD1	TGTGCCAGCAGCTTAACGGGGACAGGGGGCGGCAATCAGCCCCAGCATTTT	CASSLTGTGGGNQPQHF
-	14	TRBV20-1	TRBJ1-3	TRBD1	TGCAGTGCTGGGGACAGTTTGGTAATGGACACCATATATTTT	CSAGDSLVMDTIYF
many	15	TRBV6-6	TRBJ1-2	TRBD1	TGTGCCAGCGGACGGGACAGGGGCTCTAACTATGGCTACACCTTC	CASGRDRGSNYGYTF
many	18	TRBV4-1	TRBJ2-2	TRBD1	TGCGCCAGCAGCCAGTACCGGACAGGGTTCGCGAACACCGGGGAGCTGTTTTTT	CASSQYRTGFANTGELFF
-	14	TRBV20-1	TRBJ2-1	-	TGCAGTGCTAGAGGAACCGGGCGCGGGGATGAGCAGTTCTTC	CSARGTGRGDEQFF
many	15	TRBV7-2	TRBJ1-5	-	TGTGCCAGCAGCTTATTGGGGCGTAGCAATCAGCCCCAGCATTTT	CASSLLGRSNQPQHF
-	13	TRBV20-1	TRBJ1-2	-	TGCAGTGCTAGAGATTTGGGGGACTATGGCTACACCTTC	CSARDLGDYGYTF
-	13	TRBV24-1	TRBJ1-2	-	TGTGCCACCAGTGAAAGTTTTAACTATGGCTACACCTTC	CATSESFNYGYTF
-	15	TRBV7-8	TRBJ2-5	-	TGTGCCAGCAGCCCACAGGGTCTTACAACTGGGACTCAGTACTTC	CASSPQGLTTGTQYF
once	13	TRBV20-1	TRBJ2-7	TRBD2	TGCAGCGGATTAAGCGGGGCCTACTACGAGCAGTACTTC	CSGLSGAYYEQYF
-	15	TRBV29-1	TRBJ2-7	TRBD2	TGCAGCGTTGACCTAGCGGGAGGAGGGTACAATGAGCAGTACTTC	CSVDLAGGGYNEQYF
many	13	TRBV19	TRBJ2-5	TRBD1	TGTGCCAGTAGGGAGACAGGGCGGGAGACCCAGTACTTC	CASRETGRETQYF
once	9	TRBV12-3/TRBV12-4	TRBJ2-6	-	TGTGCCAGCGGTGTCACTGAAGCTTTC	CASGVTEAF
few	14	TRBV6-2/TRBV6-3	TRBJ2-7	TRBD1	TGTGCCAGCATGAGACAGGGTATATCCTACGAGCAGTACTTC	CASMRQGISYEQYF
-	14	TRBV18	TRBJ2-5	TRBD1	TGTGCCAGCTCACCGCGACAGGGCCGGGAGACCCAGTACTTC	CASSPRQGRETQYF
few	14	TRBV28	TRBJ1-1	-	TGTGCCAGCAGGTTCCGGGACGCGAACACTGAAGCTTTCTTT	CASRFRDANTEAFF
many	14	TRBV7-9	TRBJ2-7	-	TGTGCCAGCAGCTTATCTCTACGCTGGGACGAGCAGTACTTC	CASSLSLRWDEQYF
many	14	TRBV20-1	TRBJ2-5	TRBD1	TGCAGTGGTAGACAGGGCGCTAGCCAAGAGACCCAGTACTTC	CSGRQGASQETQYF
-	19	TRBV24-1	TRBJ2-7	TRBD1	TGTGCCACCAGTGATTCCCCACGATCCGGGACAGGGGGTGGCGACGAGCAGTACTTC	CATSDSPRSGTGGGDEQYF
-	13	TRBV21-1	TRBJ2-7	-	TGTGCCAGCAGCAGGGGACTAGCCTACGAGCAGTACTTC	CASSRGLAYEQYF
-	14	TRBV9	TRBJ2-1	-	TGTGCCAGCAGCGTAGGCCTAGATCGTAATGAGCAGTTCTTC	CASSVGLDRNEQFF
many	13	TRBV12-3/TRBV12-4	TRBJ1-1	-	TGTGCCAGCAGTTGGGCGACGAACACTGAAGCTTTCTTT	CASSWATNTEAFF
-	13	TRBV29-1	TRBJ1-1	-	TGCAGCGAGTGGGACGGCATGAACACTGAAGCTTTCTTT	CSEWDGMNTEAFF
many	13	TRBV9	TRBJ1-2	-	TGTGCCAGCAGCTGGACAGATAACTATGGCTACACCTTC	CASSWTDNYGYTF
-	13	TRBV20-1	TRBJ2-1	-	TGCAGTGCTAGAGAAAGGCGGGACAATGAGCAGTTCTTC	CSARERRDNEQFF
many	17	TRBV7-9	TRBJ1-1	-	TGTGCCAGCAGCTCCCCCTTGGGCAGTAAGGCGCACACTGAAGCTTTCTTT	CASSSPLGSKAHTEAFF